These 6 T cell receptor beta chains were all obtained from the same sample, sequenced in a study of graft-versus-host responses after intestinal transplantation. Produced via immunoSEQ multiplex PCR; TCRdb's table is partial and in-frame only. This table has about 6,900 clones, around 25% appearing once. The sequenced sample was alloreactive CD4+ T cells from a mixed lymphocyte reaction culture, obtained before transplantation. Described subset: CFSE-low proliferating T cells sorted from roughly six-day pre-transplant mixed lymphocyte reaction (GvH or HvG direction). All receptors come from a human patient who was an organ donor for intestinal transplantation.

The CDR3 DNA follows: TGTGCCAGCAGTTTATATGCGGGAGTGAATGGCTACACCTTC. It specifies CASSLYAGVNGYTF. The chain has TRBV28 and TRBJ1-2; no definite D call. Germline lookup yields CDR1 MDHEN and CDR2 SYDVKM. The CDR3 spans 14 residues. The V end was cut by 1 base, the J end by 6 bases, with 12 bases between.

Worth noting for this clone: A much larger clone lies one base from this, so it may be a read error. Other DNA sequences in this specimen translate into the identical CDR3. The chain couples TRBV7-3 to TRBJ2-1; either TRBD1 or TRBD2 may supply D (6 bases each). The CDR3 is 15 residues long. Between the trimmed V and J ends, which lost 2 bases and 10 bases, there was a span of 18 bases. Germline V lookup: CDR1 SGHTA, CDR2 FQGTGA. CDR3 DNA sequence: TGTGCCAGCAGCTTATTGGGGGGCGGGCCGGAGGAGCAGTTCTTC. Translating it yields CASSLLGGGPEEQFF. The variable domain in full, with the rest retrieved from reference TRBV7-3 and TRBJ2-1, is GAGVSQTPSNKVTEKGKYVELRCDPISGHTALYWYRQSLGQGPEFLIYFQGTGAADDSGLPNDRFFAVRPEGSVSTLKIQRTERGDSAVYLCASSLLGGGPEEQFFGPGTRLTVL.

The gene calls are TRBV7-2 and TRBJ1-1, with D unclear. V shed 6 bases and J shed 1 base, with 9 bases lying between them. Germline-derived CDR1 and CDR2 are SGHTA and FQGNSA. The CDR3 sequence is 13 residues long. This CDR3 reads CASSRTANTEAFF. In nucleotides, the CDR3 is TGTGCCAGCAGTCGGACGGCGAACACTGAAGCTTTCTTT. Drawing the rest from reference TRBV7-2 and TRBJ1-1, the complete variable domain is GAGVSQSPSNKVTEKGKDVELRCDPISGHTALYWYRQSLGQGLEFLIYFQGNSAPDKSGLPSDRFSAERTGGSVSTLTIQRTQQEDSAVYLCASSRTANTEAFFGQGTRLTVV.

The chain combines TRBV11-3 with TRBJ2-1; D is ambiguous. The CDR3 loop spans 13 amino acids. Germline CDR1 reads SGHNT; CDR2 reads YENEEA. The ends were cut back, 2 bases at V and 4 bases at J, with 6 bases in the middle. The CDR3 nucleotides are TGTGCCAGCAGCTTATTCAGATACAATGAGCAGTTCTTC. It is translated as CASSLFRYNEQFF.

The chain recombines TRBV5-1 with TRBJ2-5; D may correspond to TRBD1 or TRBD2 (5 bases each). V lost 0 bases and J lost 4, with 19 bases in between. CDR3 length: 17 residues. Germline V CDR1 and CDR2: SGHRS, YFSETQ. The CDR3 bases are TGCGCCAGCAGCTTGGTTCCCGGGCTGACTGGGGGAGAGACCCAGTACTTC. It encodes CASSLVPGLTGGETQYF.

In its sample, this clone was seen a few times. V gene TRBV21-1 combines with J gene TRBJ2-5; TRBD1 is the table's D call, not checked against the DNA. TRBV21-1 is given as a pseudogene. This CDR3 has 13 residues. CDR3 nucleotides: TGTGCCAGCAGCAAGGACATCGAAGAGACCCAGTACTTC. Its protein product is CASSKDIEETQYF.